This is a list of T cell receptor beta chains from one sample in a study of spatial heterogeneity in lung cancer. TCRdb re-called the 5' RACE reads with MiXCR, one entry per CDR3 protein. Among around 66,000 distinct CDR3 sequences listed, roughly 6.4% were seen once. The specimen comprised PBMCs, sampled at surgery. These receptors all come from a female donor with early-stage non-small cell lung cancer. Both conserved end residues are part of each CDR3. Fields, in order: D gene, V gene, CDR3 length, J gene, CDR3 protein. A D gene is named only where the DNA matches it firmly.

>.|TRBV3-1|13|TRBJ2-1
CASSQGLENEQFF
>.|TRBV20-1|11|TRBJ2-5
CSAREVKSQYF
>TRBD2|TRBV29-1|15|TRBJ2-7
CSVGGTSSTYYEQYF
>.|TRBV5-6|16|TRBJ2-7
CASSLGWTEQTYEQYF
>.|TRBV7-9|16|TRBJ2-2
CASSLDRASRTGELFF
>TRBD1|TRBV15|19|TRBJ1-5
CATSSGGQGAMDSNQPQHF
>.|TRBV27|15|TRBJ1-1
CASTPTKWANTEAFF
>TRBD1|TRBV28|15|TRBJ2-3
CASSFPDRDTDTQYF
>.|TRBV2|16|TRBJ2-7
CASSDFGGDPPGEQYF
>.|TRBV24-1|16|TRBJ2-1
CATSDLGVRSYNEQFF
>.|TRBV2|14|TRBJ2-7
CASSVDGYSYEQYF
>.|TRBV20-1|14|TRBJ2-1
CSAIPGTINNEQFF
>.|TRBV27|13|TRBJ2-3
CASSFSGGDTQYF
>.|TRBV19|13|TRBJ1-5
CASSIEGNQPQHF